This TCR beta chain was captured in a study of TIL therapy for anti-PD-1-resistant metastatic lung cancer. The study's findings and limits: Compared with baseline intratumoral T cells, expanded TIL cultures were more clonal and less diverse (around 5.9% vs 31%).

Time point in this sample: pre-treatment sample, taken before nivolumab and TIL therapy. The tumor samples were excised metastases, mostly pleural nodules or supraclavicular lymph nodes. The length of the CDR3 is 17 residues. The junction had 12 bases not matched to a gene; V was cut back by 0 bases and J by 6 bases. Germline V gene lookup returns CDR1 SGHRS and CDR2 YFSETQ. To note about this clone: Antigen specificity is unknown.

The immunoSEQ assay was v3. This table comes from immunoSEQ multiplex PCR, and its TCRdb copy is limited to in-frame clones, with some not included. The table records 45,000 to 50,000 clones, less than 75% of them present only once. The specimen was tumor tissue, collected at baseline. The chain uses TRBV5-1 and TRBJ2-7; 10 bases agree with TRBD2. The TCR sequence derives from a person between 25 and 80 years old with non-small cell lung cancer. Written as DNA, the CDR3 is TGCGCCAGCAGCTTGGTGTCTAGCGGGAGTCAGTTCCGCGAGCAGTACTTC. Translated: CASSLVSSGSQFREQYF.